Listed here are 24 T cell receptor beta chains from one sample, sequenced in a study of T cells in Graves' hyperthyroidism and ophthalmopathy. TCR beta CDR3 regions were amplified from RNA. TCR CDR3 underwent first-round RT-PCR with the HTBI primer set. TCRdb reprocessed the multiplex PCR reads via MiXCR and lists one record per CDR3 protein. The sample includes about 400,000 distinct CDR3 sequences, about 14% seen only once; the top ten take over 25%. Sequences were obtained from blood. The receptors were gathered from a man between 45 and 60 years old with Graves' ophthalmopathy.

The genes are TRBV4-2 and TRBJ2-5; TRBD2 matches at 12 bases. The V gene's germline CDR1 is LGHNA and CDR2 YNFKEQ. The V segment lost 2 bases and the J segment 5 bases; nucleotides outside the gene matches: 6. The CDR3 contains 16 residues. In DNA, the CDR3 is TGTGCCAGCAGCCAAAGACTAGCGGGAGAGCACGAGACCCAGTACTTC. Its protein is CASSQRLAGEHETQYF.

In its sample, this clonotype was seen a few times. V is TRBV20-1 and J is TRBJ2-3, with 11 positions matching TRBD2. The CDR3 is 15 amino acids. Germline loops: CDR1 DFQATT, CDR2 SNEGSKA (reference sequence). V lost 4 bases to trimming and J lost 6 bases; unmatched junction nucleotides: 9. The CDR3 sequence: CSATPGGLAGDTQYF. CDR3 sequence (DNA): TGCAGTGCTACACCCGGAGGACTAGCGGGTGATACGCAGTATTTT.

This clonotype was seen at least ten times. The rearrangement links TRBV19 to TRBJ2-3, with a tentative D call TRBD1 (6 bases). V was trimmed by 7 bases and J by 0 bases, leaving 11 bases between them. The CDR3 runs to 14 residues. Germline CDR1 is LNHDA and CDR2 is SQIVND (reference sequence). The CDR3 DNA reads TGTGCCAGTACTCCGGGACAAAGCACAGATACGCAGTATTTT. Its translation is CASTPGQSTDTQYF.

As to this clonotype: Since a much larger clone is just one base distant, this may be a read error. V is TRBV11-2 and J is TRBJ2-1; the D gene is possibly TRBD2 (6 bases). This CDR3 comprises 15 residues. Deletions cut 3 bases from V and 0 bases from J, with 9 bases between. The V gene's germline CDR1 is SGHAT and CDR2 FQNNGV. The CDR3 spells CASSFDGGSYNEQFF. The CDR3 DNA follows: TGTGCCAGCAGCTTTGACGGGGGCTCCTACAATGAGCAGTTCTTC.

The sample holds a few counts of this clonotype. V usage is TRBV7-9 and J usage is TRBJ2-1, with 9 nucleotides matching TRBD1. Unmatched junction bases numbered 5, after V lost 2 bases and J lost 6 bases. The CDR3 length is 15 residues. Per germline, CDR1 SEHNR and CDR2 FQNEAQ (reference sequence). CDR3 loop: CASSLSQGAINEQFF. In DNA, the CDR3 is TGTGCCAGCAGCTTATCACAGGGGGCGATCAATGAGCAGTTCTTC.

The chain combines TRBV7-8 with TRBJ2-3, with TRBD2 identical over 16 bases. The CDR3 is 19 amino acids. The V and J ends lost 6 bases and 2 bases, in that order; junction bases with no gene match: 11. Germline V CDR1 and CDR2: SGHVS, FQNEAQ. CDR3 sequence reads: CASSNPGLAGGPFTDTQYF. The DNA for the CDR3 is TGTGCCAGCAGTAACCCGGGACTAGCGGGAGGGCCTTTCACAGATACGCAGTATTTT.

In its sample, this clonotype was seen once. One base away lies a much larger clone, so this may be a sequencing read error. The chain combines TRBV29-1 with TRBJ2-5, with D possibly being TRBD2 (5 bases). The end of the DNA fits TRBJ2-1 better, so the J call may be wrong. In germline, CDR1 is SQVTM, CDR2 ANQGSEA. CDR3 size: 12 residues. The CDR3 spells CSAAHGGETQFF. The CDR3 DNA reads as TGCAGCGCCGCACATGGAGGCGAGACCCAGTTCTTC.

This clonotype occurred many times. The rearrangement links TRBV30 to TRBJ2-7; D is tentatively TRBD1 or TRBD2 (6 bases each). Germline V CDR1 and CDR2: GTSNPN, SVGIG (reference sequence). This CDR3 is 12 amino acids long. V dropped 1 base and J dropped 3 bases, with 7 bases sitting between them. This CDR3 is CAWSEGGYEQYF. DNA for the CDR3: TGTGCCTGGAGTGAGGGGGGCTACGAGCAGTACTTC.

Worth noting for this clonotype: It may be a read error: a sequence one base away is much more abundant. The chain carries TRBV11-3 and TRBJ2-1, with D perhaps matching TRBD2 (5 bases). Germline lookup yields CDR1 SGHNT and CDR2 YENEEA. The CDR3 totals 15 residues. CDR3 sequence: CPSSRRDHKYNEQFF. For the CDR3, the DNA is TGTCCCAGCAGCCGCCGGGATCATAAATACAATGAGCAGTTCTTC.

This clonotype was seen repeatedly, ten times or more. The rearrangement joins TRBV20-1 to TRBJ2-7, with TRBD2 identical over 10 bases. The CDR3 spans 15 residues. The germline gives CDR1 DFQATT, CDR2 SNEGSKA (reference sequence). With 6 bases clipped from V and 2 bases from J, the junction kept 10 bases outside the gene matches. For the CDR3, the DNA is TGCAGTGCGTCCCTAGGGGGACTAGCGACCTACGAGCAGTACTTC. As protein: CSASLGGLATYEQYF.

This clonotype was picked up many times. The rearrangement uses TRBV6-1 and TRBJ2-3; D might be TRBD2 (5 bases). Trimming left V 2 bases short and J 0 bases short, with 9 bases between. Germline values: CDR1 MNHNS, CDR2 SASEGT. The CDR3 spans 15 residues. As DNA, the CDR3 is TGTGCCAGCAGTGAAAATCTAGCTAGCACAGATACGCAGTATTTT. Its translation is CASSENLASTDTQYF.

This clonotype was seen once. This chain links TRBV6-1 with TRBJ2-5; D not certain. This CDR3 spans 13 amino acids. Germline loops: CDR1 MNHNS, CDR2 SASEGT. V was clipped by 8 bases and J by 1 base, with 11 bases between them. CDR3 sequence reads: CASGSYFQETQYF. For the CDR3, the DNA is TGTGCCAGCGGGTCATATTTCCAAGAGACCCAGTACTTC.

Many counts were recorded for this clonotype. CDR3 in amino acids: CAWAFGGSEAFF. Here the CDR3 DNA reads TGTGCCTGGGCATTTGGGGGCTCTGAAGCTTTCTTT. The genes are TRBV30 and TRBJ1-1; D is perhaps TRBD1 (6 bases). The germline gives CDR1 GTSNPN, CDR2 SVGIG (reference sequence). The germline V and J ends were trimmed by 5 bases and 6 bases, with 13 bases remaining between them. This CDR3 is 12 amino acids long.

Many counts were recorded for this clonotype. The rearrangement joins TRBV28 to TRBJ2-1; 10 bases fit TRBD2. Trimming took 6 bases from V and 3 from J; bases not matched to a gene: 17. This CDR3 region has 19 residues. Germline V gives CDR1 MDHEN, CDR2 SYDVKM. The DNA for the CDR3 is TGTGCCAGCAGCCGACAGGGAAGTGAAGCGGGAGGGAACTACAATGAGCAGTTCTTC. Translated: CASSRQGSEAGGNYNEQFF.

The V gene is TRBV19, the J gene TRBJ1-1; the D gene is possibly TRBD1 (6 bases). The V end was cut by 3 bases, the J end by 3 bases, with 11 bases between. The CDR3 spans 14 residues. Per the germline V gene, CDR1 is LNHDA and CDR2 is SQIVND (reference sequence). CDR3 in amino acids: CASSMPGAYTEAFF. In nucleotides, the CDR3 is TGTGCCAGTAGTATGCCAGGGGCCTACACTGAAGCTTTCTTT.

CDR3 DNA: TGCGCCAGCAGCTTGGGGCGGGGGGCCCGGGCCTACGAGCAGTACTTC. Its protein product is CASSLGRGARAYEQYF. The chain couples TRBV5-1 to TRBJ2-7; 8 bases map to TRBD2. The CDR3 covers 16 residues. V shed 0 bases and J 2 bases; nucleotides not matched to a gene: 7. CDR1 is SGHRS and CDR2 is YFSETQ in the germline V gene.

In DNA form, the CDR3 reads TGCGCCAGCAGCAGGGGACTAGCGGGAGGCTGGGACGAGCAGTACTTC. Translation: CASSRGLAGGWDEQYF. This chain connects TRBV5-1 to TRBJ2-7, with 15 bases that match TRBD2. This CDR3 has 16 residues. Germline V CDR1 and CDR2: SGHRS, YFSETQ. J gave up 5 bases and V 4 bases, and 7 bases lay outside the gene matches.

This clonotype was seen at least ten times. V usage is TRBV19 and J usage is TRBJ2-1, with D perhaps TRBD1 (6 bases). Deletions cut 8 bases from V and 2 bases from J, with 16 bases between. The CDR3 extends over 15 amino acids. The V gene's germline CDR1 is LNHDA and CDR2 SQIVND (reference sequence). The CDR3 region is CASARGITPYNEQFF. The CDR3 DNA follows: TGTGCCAGTGCGAGGGGGATAACACCCTACAATGAGCAGTTCTTC.

This clonotype was counted a few times. This chain uses TRBV19 with TRBJ1-5, with D tentatively TRBD1 (5 bases). Looked up from germline, CDR1 is LNHDA and CDR2 is SQIVND (reference sequence). V gave up 4 bases and J gave up 1 base, with 8 bases separating them. The CDR3 runs to 14 residues. CDR3 bases: TGTGCCAGTAGTACGAGGGGAAGCAATCAGCCCCAGCATTTT. Amino acid sequence: CASSTRGSNQPQHF.

This chain connects TRBV6-6 to TRBJ2-7; D might be TRBD2 (6 bases). Germline V gene sequence: CDR1 MNHNY, CDR2 SVGAGI (reference sequence). The CDR3 is 13 residues long. The V end was cut by 2 bases, the J end by 7 bases, with 12 bases between. The CDR3 spells CASSYNGGLEQYF. CDR3 nucleotide sequence: TGTGCCAGCAGTTACAACGGGGGTCTGGAGCAGTACTTC.

In this sample, this clonotype turned up many times. J is TRBJ2-7 and V is TRBV28; 8 bases agree with TRBD1. V was pared by 4 bases and J by 4 bases, with 9 bases of the junction left unmatched. CDR3 length equals 15 residues. Germline assignment: CDR1 MDHEN and CDR2 SYDVKM. Here the CDR3 reads CASSSRLRGRYEQYF. For the CDR3, the DNA is TGTGCCAGCAGTTCACGCCTCAGGGGGCGGTACGAGCAGTACTTC.

This rearrangement joins TRBV5-1 to TRBJ1-2; unclear D gene. This CDR3 has 13 amino acids. Germline V gene data show CDR1 as SGHRS and CDR2 as YFSETQ. Between the trimmed V and J ends, which lost 2 bases and 3 bases, there was a span of 8 bases. DNA of the CDR3: TGCGCCAGCAGCTTAAGACTGGACTATGGCTACACCTTC. It is translated as CASSLRLDYGYTF. Filled out from reference TRBV5-1 and TRBJ1-2, the complete variable domain reads KAGVTQTPRYLIKTRGQQVTLSCSPISGHRSVSWYQQTPGQGLQFLFEYFSETQRNKGNFPGRFSGRQFSNSRSEMNVSTLELGDSALYLCASSLRLDYGYTFGSGTRLTVV.

The chain uses TRBV19 and TRBJ2-1; D uncertain. V shed 3 bases and J shed 5 bases, with 5 bases lying between them. The CDR3 covers 12 residues. Per the germline V gene, CDR1 is LNHDA and CDR2 is SQIVND (reference sequence). The CDR3 loop reads CASSIQDNEQFF. CDR3 bases: TGTGCCAGTAGTATTCAGGACAATGAGCAGTTCTTC.

The J gene is TRBJ2-7, the V gene TRBV20-1; TRBD2 agrees at 9 bases. CDR1 is DFQATT and CDR2 is SNEGSKA in the germline V gene (reference sequence). This CDR3 contains 14 residues. The V gene end was trimmed by 3 bases and the J gene end by 6 bases; junction bases not matched to a gene: 9. CDR3: CSASVASGTSEQYF. CDR3 coding DNA: TGCAGTGCTAGCGTCGCTAGCGGGACTTCCGAGCAGTACTTC.